One sample yielded the 32 T cell receptor beta chains listed below, sequenced in a study of T cells in localized non-small cell lung cancer (dated by TCRdb to about 2020). Preparation of the library involved the immunoSEQ multiplex PCR assay. TCRdb took this table from immuneACCESS and kept in-frame rearrangements with V and J called. Such tables lack part of the clones; where checked against another copy, unresolved V genes explain under half of the gap, and the rest is unexplained. This sample has about 54,000 clones in its table, and approximately 80% of those were observed once. The ten top clones hold 15% to 20% of the sample. Specimen: peripheral blood, collected before any cancer treatment. The receptors come from an older female donor with stage II squamous cell lung carcinoma.

The chain employs TRBV18 and TRBJ2-7, with 7 bases lining up with TRBD1. This CDR3 has 11 residues. Germline CDR1 KGHSH, CDR2 LQKENI. The V segment lost 3 bases and the J segment 12 bases; nucleotides outside the gene matches: 5. The CDR3 region has the DNA TGTGCCAGCTCACCCGAGACAGGGTTGTACTTC. Translation: CASSPETGLYF. Full variable domain (missing parts from reference TRBV18 and TRBJ2-7): NAGVMQNPRHLVRRRGQEARLRCSPMKGHSHVYWYRQLPEEGLKFMVYLQKENIIDESGMPKERFSAEFPKEGPSILRIQQVVRGDSAAYFCASSPETGLYFGPGTRLTVT.

This chain connects TRBV10-2 to TRBJ1-2, with 10 bases lining up with TRBD1. The CDR3 extends over 15 amino acids. Germline V gene sequence: CDR1 WSHSY, CDR2 SAAADI. V lost 5 bases, J lost 3 bases, and 6 bases stayed unmatched. CDR3 region: CASSPRTGGDYGYTF. The CDR3 bases are TGCGCCAGCAGTCCCCGGACAGGGGGAGACTATGGCTACACCTTC.

The chain is built from TRBV7-2 and TRBJ2-7, with D unclear. Trimming left V 4 bases short and J 3 bases short, with 10 bases between. Germline V gene lookup returns CDR1 SGHTA and CDR2 FQGNSA. This CDR3 has 13 amino acids. The CDR3 DNA is TGTGCCAGCAGCTACGGTATAAGCTACGAGCAGTACTTC. Protein: CASSYGISYEQYF.

The chain recombines TRBV5-1 with TRBJ2-1, with 8 bases lining up with TRBD1. CDR3 length equals 16 residues. Unmatched junction bases numbered 7, after V lost 0 bases and J lost 5 bases. The V gene's germline CDR1 is SGHRS and CDR2 YFSETQ. The DNA of the CDR3 is TGCGCCAGCAGCTTGGGATATCGGACAGGGAACAATGAGCAGTTCTTC. Protein sequence: CASSLGYRTGNNEQFF.

The rearrangement uses TRBV21-1 and TRBJ2-7; the D call TRBD2 from the table was never checked on the DNA. TRBV21-1 is designated a pseudogene. The length of the CDR3 is 15 residues. CDR3 sequence: CASTPERGPGVEQYF. The CDR3 region has the DNA TGTGCCAGCACCCCGGAGCGGGGGCCGGGGGTCGAGCAGTACTTC.

This sequence joins TRBV27 and TRBJ1-4; D remains unclear. The germline gives CDR1 MNHEY, CDR2 SMNVEV (reference sequence). Trimming removed 2 bases from V and 7 bases from J, with 8 bases in between. This CDR3 region has 13 residues. The CDR3 loop reads CASSLRPLEKLFF. The CDR3 DNA reads as TGTGCCAGCAGTTTAAGGCCACTTGAAAAACTGTTTTTT.

The chain is built from TRBV9 and TRBJ2-1; D perhaps matches TRBD2 (6 bases). V shed 2 bases and J shed 0 bases, with 9 bases lying between them. The CDR3 totals 15 residues. The germline V gene has CDR1 SGDLS and CDR2 YYNGEE. CDR3 in amino acids: CASSVDYPSYNEQFF. The CDR3 bases are TGTGCCAGCAGCGTGGACTACCCCTCCTACAATGAGCAGTTCTTC.

The chain carries TRBV11-3 and TRBJ2-2, with D tentatively TRBD2 (6 bases). This CDR3 contains 14 residues. Trimming removed 6 bases at V and 4 bases at J, with 12 bases between. Germline lookup yields CDR1 SGHNT and CDR2 YENEEA. CDR3 bases: TGTGCCAGCAGTCGGAGGGCGGGCACCGGGGAGCTGTTTTTT. This translates into CASSRRAGTGELFF.

This chain links TRBV11-2 with TRBJ1-5; D gene unclear. The V and J ends lost 0 bases and 5 bases respectively, with 5 bases between them. This CDR3 spans 13 amino acids. CDR1 is SGHAT and CDR2 is FQNNGV in the germline V gene. The CDR3 region is CASSLDRDQPQHF. Written as DNA, the CDR3 is TGTGCCAGCAGCTTAGATCGGGATCAGCCCCAGCATTTT.

V and J are TRBV12-5 and TRBJ2-2, with 11 bases aligning to TRBD1. Trimming removed 3 bases from V and 4 bases from J; junction bases left unmatched: 1. This CDR3 is built from 15 residues. Germline CDR1 is LGHNT and CDR2 is FRNRAP. The CDR3 here is CASGLGTGGTGELFF. CDR3 nucleotides: TGTGCTAGTGGTTTAGGGACAGGGGGCACCGGGGAGCTGTTTTTT.

This clone was observed once. The V gene is TRBV6-4, the J gene TRBJ2-1; 9 positions match TRBD2. Germline V gives CDR1 MRHNA, CDR2 SNTAGT. The CDR3 sequence is 15 residues long. The V and J ends lost 2 bases and 6 bases, in that order; junction bases with no gene match: 5. CDR3 sequence reads: CASSDHLRGGNEQFF. CDR3 bases: TGTGCCAGCAGTGACCACCTGCGGGGGGGCAATGAGCAGTTCTTC.

The chain joins TRBV11-3 to TRBJ2-2; D may be TRBD1 (5 bases). The CDR3 is made up of 12 amino acids. CDR1 SGHNT and CDR2 YENEEA come from the germline V gene. V lost 4 bases and J 8 bases, leaving 8 bases between the germline ends. The CDR3 loop reads CASSSRQGELFF. CDR3 coding DNA: TGTGCCAGCAGCTCTAGACAGGGGGAGCTGTTTTTT.

The rearrangement uses TRBV5-6 and TRBJ2-5; TRBD1 agrees at 10 bases. The J call is uncertain, as TRBJ2-7 better fits the DNA end. Looked up from germline, CDR1 is SGHDT and CDR2 is YYEEEE. The CDR3 is 13 amino acids. Written as DNA, the CDR3 is TGTGCCAGCAGCGGGGACAGGGGCGACGAGCAGTACTTC. It specifies CASSGDRGDEQYF.

This chain connects TRBV12-5 to TRBJ2-1, with 8 bases fitting TRBD2. J lost 6 bases, V lost 1 base, and 8 bases had no gene match. Looked up from germline, CDR1 is LGHNT and CDR2 is FRNRAP. This CDR3 region has 16 residues. The CDR3 loop is CASGLATSVRANEQFF. In DNA form, the CDR3 reads TGTGCTAGTGGTTTGGCGACTAGCGTTCGAGCCAATGAGCAGTTCTTC. Complete variable domain (other parts from reference TRBV12-5 and TRBJ2-1): DARVTQTPRHKVTEMGQEVTMRCQPILGHNTVFWYRQTMMQGLELLAYFRNRAPLDDSGMPKDRFSAEMPDATLATLKIQPSEPRDSAVYFCASGLATSVRANEQFFGPGTRLTVL.

This sequence joins TRBV6-5 and TRBJ1-2; 10 bases agree with TRBD1. The CDR3 has 12 amino acids. Germline trimming cut 6 bases from V and 8 bases from J; bases unmatched to any gene: 3. The germline gives CDR1 MNHEY, CDR2 SVGAGI. This CDR3 is CASSDRGHGYTF. In nucleotides, the CDR3 is TGTGCCAGCAGCGACAGGGGGCACGGCTACACCTTC.

This clone was detected a few times. The chain is built from TRBV27 and TRBJ2-1, with 7 bases identical to TRBD2. The CDR3 covers 16 residues. The J segment lost 4 bases and the V segment lost 6 bases, leaving 12 bases of the junction unmatched. Looked up from germline, CDR1 is MNHEY and CDR2 is SMNVEV (reference sequence). The CDR3 protein is CASRLGGGGGYNEQFF. In nucleotides, the CDR3 is TGTGCCAGCAGATTAGGCGGCGGGGGAGGATACAATGAGCAGTTCTTC.

The CDR3 loop is CASRYTTGADTDTQYF. The DNA of the CDR3 is TGTGCCAGCAGATACACGACAGGGGCGGACACAGATACGCAGTATTTT. The rearrangement joins TRBV6-6 to TRBJ2-3; 8 bases map to TRBD1. Germline assignment: CDR1 MNHNY and CDR2 SVGAGI (reference sequence). CDR3 length equals 16 residues. V was clipped by 6 bases and J by 2 bases; unmatched bases: 10.

This clone has just one count. The rearrangement links TRBV18 to TRBJ1-1; 10 bases fit TRBD1. J was trimmed by 4 bases and V by 3 bases; bases with no gene match: 2. Germline V CDR1 and CDR2: KGHSH, LQKENI. CDR3 length: 14 amino acids. CDR3 DNA sequence: TGTGCCAGCTCACCGACAGGGGGCGGCACTGAAGCTTTCTTT. It encodes CASSPTGGGTEAFF.

This clone was counted only a few times. The chain uses TRBV27 and TRBJ1-2, with a tentative D call TRBD1 (5 bases). The germline gives CDR1 MNHEY, CDR2 SMNVEV (reference sequence). The CDR3 runs to 15 residues. Trimming removed 7 bases from V and 1 base from J, with 16 bases in between. CDR3 loop: CASKTRDGFNYGYTF. The CDR3 nucleotides read TGTGCCAGCAAGACCCGGGACGGGTTTAACTATGGCTACACCTTC.

V and J are TRBV5-4 and TRBJ1-1; D uncertain. CDR1 is SGHNT and CDR2 is YYREEE in the germline V gene (reference sequence). The CDR3 totals 14 residues. Trimming pared 0 bases from V and 2 bases from J, leaving 8 bases between. The CDR3 DNA sequence: TGTGCCAGCAGCTTGGACAGCCTAAACACTGAAGCTTTCTTT. It is translated as CASSLDSLNTEAFF.

As regards this clone: At one boundary the junction diverges from the germline segment, which might be a read error. The chain links TRBV7-7 to TRBJ2-5; 10 bases align to TRBD1. This CDR3 has 17 residues. Germline lookup yields CDR1 SSHAT and CDR2 FNYEAQ (reference sequence). The CDR3 here is CASSLARSRTGGETQYF. Here the CDR3 DNA reads TGTGCTAGCAGCTTAGCGCGGTCCCGGACAGGGGGAGAGACCCAGTACTTC.

The chain carries TRBV5-1 and TRBJ2-1; TRBD2 matches 15 bases. In germline, CDR1 is SGHRS, CDR2 YFSETQ. The CDR3 extends over 16 amino acids. V shed 6 bases and J 4 bases; nucleotides not matched to a gene: 5. The CDR3 nucleotides read TGCGCCAGCACCCCGGGACTAGCGGGGGGTTACAATGAGCAGTTCTTC. Translating it yields CASTPGLAGGYNEQFF.

V gene TRBV6-6 combines with J gene TRBJ1-2; 7 bases agree with TRBD1. Germline V gene data show CDR1 as MNHNY and CDR2 as SVGAGI (reference sequence). The length of the CDR3 is 13 residues. V lost 8 bases to trimming and J lost 6 bases; unmatched junction nucleotides: 9. The CDR3 region is CASAHRGENGYTF. The CDR3 bases are TGTGCCAGCGCTCACAGGGGAGAGAATGGCTACACCTTC.

Concerning this clone: The same CDR3 also results from other DNA sequences found in this sample. The chain uses TRBV5-1 and TRBJ2-2; tentative D call: TRBD1 (6 bases). CDR3 length equals 15 residues. The germline V gene encodes CDR1 SGHRS and CDR2 YFSETQ. V was shortened by 2 bases and J by 1 base, with 9 bases between the two germline ends. The CDR3 sequence is CASSLMDRNTGELFF. The CDR3 bases are TGCGCCAGCAGCTTAATGGACAGGAACACCGGGGAGCTGTTTTTT.

This clone was seen more than once but under ten times. This rearrangement joins TRBV6-8 to TRBJ1-2, with D tentatively TRBD1 (5 bases). From germline, CDR1 is MNHGY and CDR2 SAAAGT. CDR3 length: 13 amino acids. With 2 bases removed from V and 6 bases from J, the gap between germline ends came to 10 bases. Here the CDR3 reads CASSYTGRNGYTF. The CDR3 coding sequence is TGTGCCAGCAGTTACACGGGGCGGAATGGCTACACCTTC.

This clone was counted a few times. V is TRBV11-2 and J is TRBJ2-2; the D call may be TRBD1 or TRBD2 (5 bases each). Germline V gene data show CDR1 as SGHAT and CDR2 as FQNNGV. V was shortened by 1 base and J by 5 bases, with 11 bases between the two germline ends. CDR3 length: 15 amino acids. This chain's CDR3 is CASSLVAGSTGELFF. The DNA of the CDR3 is TGTGCCAGCAGCTTAGTCGCAGGGAGTACCGGGGAGCTGTTTTTT.

This clone appeared once. This chain uses TRBV6-5 with TRBJ1-5, with D possibly TRBD1 on 6 matching bases. Germline CDR1 is MNHEY and CDR2 is SVGAGI. Trimming stripped 5 bases from V and 3 bases from J, with 8 bases between. The CDR3 runs to 13 residues. The CDR3 DNA reads as TGTGCCAGCAGTCGGGACATCAATCAGCCCCAGCATTTT. It specifies CASSRDINQPQHF.

This chain links TRBV2 with TRBJ1-5; D is perhaps TRBD1 (5 bases). CDR3 length: 15 residues. Deletions cut 8 bases from V and 4 bases from J, with 18 bases between. CDR1 and CDR2 (germline): SNHLY, FYNNEI. CDR3: CASRGDSAGNQPQHF. CDR3 coding DNA: TGTGCCAGCCGGGGCGACAGTGCGGGAAATCAGCCCCAGCATTTT.

V gene TRBV6-5 combines with J gene TRBJ2-1; a weak D match, TRBD1 (5 bases). This CDR3 spans 13 amino acids. Germline CDR1 MNHEY, CDR2 SVGAGI. V lost 6 bases and J lost 5, with 11 bases in between. The CDR3 is CASRWGRDNEQFF. CDR3 DNA sequence: TGTGCCAGCAGATGGGGCAGGGACAATGAGCAGTTCTTC.

The chain has TRBV15 and TRBJ1-2; D gene unclear. This CDR3 has 13 amino acids. Germline V CDR1 and CDR2: LNHNV, YYDKDF (reference sequence). The V and J ends lost 5 bases and 5 bases respectively, with 12 bases between them. Written as DNA, the CDR3 is TGTGCCACCAGCGGTGACGTCCCTTATGGCTACACCTTC. This encodes CATSGDVPYGYTF.

The rearrangement links TRBV6-6 to TRBJ1-1; 11 bases fit TRBD1. The CDR3 runs to 16 residues. V lost 0 bases, J lost 8 bases, and 8 bases stayed unmatched. Germline values: CDR1 MNHNY, CDR2 SVGAGI (reference sequence). Here the CDR3 reads CASSYSRTGGDAEAFF. CDR3 nucleotides: TGTGCCAGCAGTTACTCCAGGACAGGGGGCGATGCCGAAGCTTTCTTT.

The V gene is TRBV2, the J gene TRBJ2-3; D call uncertain. CDR3 length: 15 amino acids. Germline assignment: CDR1 SNHLY and CDR2 FYNNEI. V was clipped by 7 bases and J by 2 bases, with 16 bases between them. CDR3: CASIPGRVLTDTQYF. As DNA, the CDR3 is TGTGCCAGCATCCCCGGGCGCGTCCTCACAGATACGCAGTATTTT.